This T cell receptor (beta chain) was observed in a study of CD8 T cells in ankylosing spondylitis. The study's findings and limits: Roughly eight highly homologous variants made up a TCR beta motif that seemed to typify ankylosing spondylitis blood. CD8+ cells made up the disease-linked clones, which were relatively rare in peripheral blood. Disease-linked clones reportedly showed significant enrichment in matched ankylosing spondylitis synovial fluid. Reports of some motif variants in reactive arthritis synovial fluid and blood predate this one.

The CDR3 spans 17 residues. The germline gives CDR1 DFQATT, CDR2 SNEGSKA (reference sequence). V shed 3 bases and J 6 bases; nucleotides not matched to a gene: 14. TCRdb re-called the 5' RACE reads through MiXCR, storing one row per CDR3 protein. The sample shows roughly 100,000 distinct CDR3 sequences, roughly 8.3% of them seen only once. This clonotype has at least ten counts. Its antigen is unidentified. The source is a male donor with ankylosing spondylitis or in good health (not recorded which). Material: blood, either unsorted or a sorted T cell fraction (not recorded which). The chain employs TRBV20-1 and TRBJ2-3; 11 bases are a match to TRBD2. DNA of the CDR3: TGCAGTGCTAGGCTAGCGGGGGGCGGGCGGAGTTCGGATACGCAGTATTTT. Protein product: CSARLAGGGRSSDTQYF.